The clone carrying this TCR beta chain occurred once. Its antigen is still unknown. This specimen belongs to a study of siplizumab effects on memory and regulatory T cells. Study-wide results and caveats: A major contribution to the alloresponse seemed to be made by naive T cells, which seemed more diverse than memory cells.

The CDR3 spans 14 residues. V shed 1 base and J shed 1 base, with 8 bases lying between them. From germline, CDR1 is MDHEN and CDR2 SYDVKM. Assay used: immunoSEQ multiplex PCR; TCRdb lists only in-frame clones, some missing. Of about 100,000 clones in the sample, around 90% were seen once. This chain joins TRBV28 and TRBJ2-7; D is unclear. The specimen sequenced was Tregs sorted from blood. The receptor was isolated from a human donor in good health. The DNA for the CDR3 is TGTGCCAGCAGTTTATCGCACCTATCCTACGAGCAGTACTTC. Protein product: CASSLSHLSYEQYF.